This entry lists 24 T cell receptor beta chains sequenced from one sample in a study of cytomegalovirus exposure and HLA in healthy donors (dated by TCRdb to 2016 to 2017). The method was the immunoSEQ multiplex PCR assay. A mixture of 60 forward primers for TCR Vbeta segments and 13 reverse primers for TCR Jbeta segments was used in the multiplex PCR. TCRdb mirrors the immuneACCESS table, restricted to in-frame sequences. Some clones are absent from its copies; in checked studies, under half trace to an unresolved V gene, and the reason for the others is unknown. This sample holds roughly 80,000 clones; 81% were observed only once. The ten largest clones represent around 1.9% of the sample. The specimen was PBMCs. All receptors come from a woman in her 30s in good health and CMV-seronegative.

The V call is TRBV5-1, the J call TRBJ2-7; D gene ambiguous. Germline CDR1 is SGHRS and CDR2 is YFSETQ. Trimming took off 4 bases at V and 3 bases at J, with 14 bases between the two ends. The CDR3 is 14 residues long. For the CDR3, the DNA is TGCGCCAGCAGCCCGGAGAGGAATCTCTACGAGCAGTACTTC. Translating gives CASSPERNLYEQYF.

This rearrangement joins TRBV27 to TRBJ2-5; possible D gene TRBD2, 5 bases. The CDR3 is 13 amino acids. V was clipped by 6 bases and J by 7 bases, with 15 bases between them. Germline CDR1 is MNHEY and CDR2 is SMNVEV (reference sequence). CDR3 nucleotides: TGTGCCAGCAGGGAGGACGCCCGAGGGACCCAGTACTTC. Translation: CASREDARGTQYF.

V gene TRBV7-9 combines with J gene TRBJ2-7; 8 nucleotides agree with TRBD1. The V segment lost 5 bases and the J segment 2 bases; nucleotides outside the gene matches: 5. CDR1 and CDR2 (germline): SEHNR, FQNEAQ (reference sequence). The CDR3 sequence is 14 residues long. CDR3 loop: CASSPRQGTYEQYF. In nucleotides, the CDR3 is TGTGCCAGCAGCCCGCGACAGGGGACCTACGAGCAGTACTTC.

The chain recombines TRBV5-4 with TRBJ2-4; TRBD2 agrees at 10 bases. The CDR3 consists of 16 residues. Germline trimming cut 4 bases from V and 8 bases from J; bases unmatched to any gene: 12. Germline loops: CDR1 SGHNT, CDR2 YYREEE (reference sequence). The CDR3 DNA follows: TGTGCCAGCAGCGCCGGCCTAGCGGGAGTGAGTGACATTCAGTACTTC. Residues: CASSAGLAGVSDIQYF.

The genes are TRBV10-2 and TRBJ1-1; 7 bases align to TRBD1. This CDR3 is built from 15 residues. The J segment lost 7 bases and the V segment lost 2 bases, leaving 10 bases of the junction unmatched. Germline V CDR1 and CDR2: WSHSY, SAAADI. CDR3 coding DNA: TGCGCCAGCAGTGAGGAGGGGGCCTCTACCTTTGAAGCTTTCTTT. Its protein is CASSEEGASTFEAFF.

The CDR3 DNA sequence: TGCAGTGCTAGACCCGCAGATACGCAGTATTTT. Translating it yields CSARPADTQYF. V gene TRBV20-1 combines with J gene TRBJ2-3; the D is unclear. Germline CDR1 reads DFQATT; CDR2 reads SNEGSKA (reference sequence). The CDR3 length is 11 residues. V was pared by 2 bases and J by 4 bases, with 4 bases between.

There are a few counts of this clone. This sequence joins TRBV30 and TRBJ1-2; possibly TRBD1 for D (6 bases). CDR1 and CDR2 (germline): GTSNPN, SVGIG (reference sequence). V was cut by 5 bases and J by 5 bases, with 18 bases left in between. The CDR3 contains 14 residues. CDR3 nucleotide sequence: TGTGCCTGGGAGCGGGGGGCAGGGGATTATGGCTACACCTTC. It encodes CAWERGAGDYGYTF.

The chain joins TRBV13 to TRBJ2-1; perhaps TRBD1 as D (5 bases). The CDR3 totals 13 residues. V was clipped by 2 bases and J by 9 bases, with 11 bases between them. Germline values: CDR1 PRHDT, CDR2 FYEKMQ (reference sequence). DNA of the CDR3: TGTGCCAGCAGCTTACGCAGGGCAAGTGAGCAGTTCTTC. Translated: CASSLRRASEQFF.

This sequence joins TRBV10-2 and TRBJ2-1; 10 nucleotides line up with TRBD2. With 2 bases clipped from V and 0 bases from J, the junction kept 10 bases outside the gene matches. CDR1 is WSHSY, CDR2 SAAADI, per germline. This CDR3 is 19 amino acids long. CDR3 sequence reads: CASSEGLAGALLSYNEQFF. CDR3 nucleotides: TGCGCCAGCAGTGAGGGCCTAGCGGGAGCCCTTCTCTCCTACAATGAGCAGTTCTTC.

The gene calls are TRBV19 and TRBJ1-2, with D possibly being TRBD1 (5 bases). This CDR3 region has 12 residues. Germline V gene data show CDR1 as LNHDA and CDR2 as SQIVND (reference sequence). Trimming left V 6 bases short and J 9 bases short, with 14 bases between. CDR3 nucleotide sequence: TGTGCCAGTAGCCAAGCTACAGGTCGCTACACCTTC. Amino acids: CASSQATGRYTF. Drawing the rest from reference TRBV19 and TRBJ1-2, the complete variable domain is DGGITQSPKYLFRKEGQNVTLSCEQNLNHDAMYWYRQDPGQGLRLIYYSQIVNDFQKGDIAEGYSVSREKKESFPLTVTSAQKNPTAFYLCASSQATGRYTFGSGTRLTVV.

The chain links TRBV7-3 to TRBJ2-1, with 8 bases lining up with TRBD2. Looked up from germline, CDR1 is SGHTA and CDR2 is FQGTGA. With V trimmed by 5 bases and J by 0 bases, 6 bases remained unmatched. The CDR3 is made up of 16 amino acids. CDR3 sequence (DNA): TGTGCCAGCAGCGCACTAGCGGTGAGCTCCTACAATGAGCAGTTCTTC. Translating gives CASSALAVSSYNEQFF.

The chain carries TRBV5-6 and TRBJ2-1; D perhaps matches TRBD1 (7 bases). Germline V CDR1 and CDR2: SGHDT, YYEEEE. CDR3 size: 15 residues. Trimming removed 3 bases at V and 8 bases at J, with 18 bases between. CDR3 nucleotides: TGTGCCAGCAGCTCGGTCAGGGGGGCGGAGGATGAGCAGTTCTTC. Amino acid sequence: CASSSVRGAEDEQFF.

The chain employs TRBV5-1 and TRBJ1-1, with D possibly TRBD1 on 6 matching bases. The CDR3 sequence is 13 residues long. The V end was cut by 4 bases, the J end by 5 bases, with 12 bases between. The germline V gene encodes CDR1 SGHRS and CDR2 YFSETQ. This chain's CDR3 is CASSAGTLTEAFF. In nucleotides, the CDR3 is TGCGCCAGCAGCGCTGGGACATTAACTGAAGCTTTCTTT.

This clone appeared a few times. The chain joins TRBV27 to TRBJ2-2; TRBD2 aligns across 9 bases. The CDR3 extends over 15 amino acids. CDR1 and CDR2 (germline): MNHEY, SMNVEV (reference sequence). Trimming at V came to 4 bases and at J to 7 bases, leaving 7 bases not matched to a gene. In DNA, the CDR3 is TGTGCCAGCAGTTCCGTACTAGCGGGCTTCGGGGAGCTGTTTTTT. This sequence encodes CASSSVLAGFGELFF.

The rearrangement uses TRBV5-5 and TRBJ2-1, with 8 bases matching TRBD2. Germline V gives CDR1 SGHKS, CDR2 YYEKEE (reference sequence). The CDR3 covers 17 residues. J lost 4 bases, V lost 2 bases, and 11 bases had no gene match. CDR3 in DNA: TGTGCCAGCAGCTTTGGTCTTGCGGGAGGTGGTTACAATGAGCAGTTCTTC. Protein: CASSFGLAGGGYNEQFF.

The V call is TRBV28, the J call TRBJ1-2; 8 nucleotides line up with TRBD1. The CDR3 spans 15 residues. V lost 9 bases, J lost 0 bases, and 9 bases stayed unmatched. Germline assignment: CDR1 MDHEN and CDR2 SYDVKM. This CDR3 is CASRTGSSSNYGYTF. The CDR3 nucleotides are TGTGCCAGTCGGACAGGGTCCAGTTCTAACTATGGCTACACCTTC.

CDR3 nucleotide sequence: TGTGCCAGCAGTTTGTTGGGGGCGCGCGAAGCTTTCTTT. It yields the protein CASSLLGAREAFF. The chain carries TRBV28 and TRBJ1-1; possibly TRBD1 for D (6 bases). Germline V gives CDR1 MDHEN, CDR2 SYDVKM. V lost 3 bases to trimming and J lost 8 bases, with 13 bases between them. CDR3 length: 13 residues.

The CDR3 spells CASSPTSAHEQYF. Written as DNA, the CDR3 is TGCGCCAGCAGCCCTACTAGCGCCCACGAGCAGTACTTC. The chain has TRBV5-1 and TRBJ2-7; 7 bases line up with TRBD2. Germline V gene data show CDR1 as SGHRS and CDR2 as YFSETQ. V lost 4 bases, J lost 5 bases, and 6 bases stayed unmatched. CDR3 size: 13 residues.

This chain links TRBV6-4 with TRBJ2-6; weak D call: TRBD2 (5 bases). Germline V lookup: CDR1 MRHNA, CDR2 SNTAGT. The CDR3 spans 18 residues. Trimming left V 0 bases short and J 1 base short, with 13 bases between. The CDR3 DNA is TGTGCCAGCAGTGACTCCACGGAGGCCAATTCTGGGGCCAACGTCCTGACTTTC. It specifies CASSDSTEANSGANVLTF.

This clone was seen a few times. This chain joins TRBV18 and TRBJ2-5; 8 bases are shared with TRBD1. The CDR3 length is 15 residues. Germline V lookup: CDR1 KGHSH, CDR2 LQKENI. Trimming at V came to 4 bases and at J to 2 bases, leaving 6 bases not matched to a gene. The CDR3, as DNA: TGTGCCAGCTCACGACCGGGACAGGAACAAGAGACCCAGTACTTC. Amino acids: CASSRPGQEQETQYF.

The gene calls are TRBV5-1 and TRBJ1-1, with D uncertain. In germline, CDR1 is SGHRS, CDR2 YFSETQ. V was pared by 3 bases and J by 0 bases, with 9 bases between. The CDR3 sequence is 14 residues long. The DNA for the CDR3 is TGCGCCAGCAGCTCGGGAGGCGTGAACACTGAAGCTTTCTTT. Its protein is CASSSGGVNTEAFF.

This chain joins TRBV4-3 and TRBJ2-3, with 7 positions matching TRBD2. This CDR3 contains 17 residues. The V gene end was trimmed by 1 base and the J gene end by 6 bases; junction bases not matched to a gene: 13. Per the germline V gene, CDR1 is LGHNA and CDR2 is YSLEER. CDR3 bases: TGCGCCAGCAGCCAAGTATTCGGGACTCCGGGAGGTGATACGCAGTATTTT. Protein sequence: CASSQVFGTPGGDTQYF.

The chain combines TRBV6-6 with TRBJ1-4, with 8 bases aligning to TRBD1. The CDR3 has 15 amino acids. Trimming removed 0 bases from V and 8 bases from J; junction bases left unmatched: 5. Germline-derived CDR1 and CDR2 are MNHNY and SVGAGI (reference sequence). The CDR3 loop reads CASSYSGQGEEKLFF. In DNA, the CDR3 is TGTGCCAGCAGTTACTCCGGACAGGGCGAAGAAAAACTGTTTTTT.

The chain has TRBV7-9 and TRBJ1-2; D call uncertain. The V gene lost 4 bases and the J gene lost 3 bases, with 15 bases spanning the gap. Per germline, CDR1 SEHNR and CDR2 FQNEAQ (reference sequence). This CDR3 is built from 15 residues. CDR3 in amino acids: CASSSTPTAYYGYTF. In nucleotides, the CDR3 is TGTGCCAGCAGCTCGACACCTACAGCCTACTATGGCTACACCTTC.